This is a list of T cell receptor delta chains from one sample in a study of gamma-delta chains in newborns, infants, children. TCRdb re-analyzed the reads via CATT. The repertoire includes 4,000 or so delta-chain clones, 44% of them detected once, and about 9.1% sits in the top ten. Sequencing was performed on blood, taken at week 6. These receptors came from a child who was a newborn, infant or young child, either healthy, febrile or measles-vaccinated (not recorded which). Each CDR3 is given with its conserved first and last residue. Each record gives: clone size, V gene, J gene, D gene, CDR3 protein, CDR3 DNA. A D gene is named only where the DNA matches it firmly. A row's size may be missing; if present it is once, few, many or a size class.

NA,TRDV2,TRDJ1,NA,CACDTVQLGVLYSDKLIF,TGTGCCTGTGATACCGTTCAACTGGGAGTTCTATATAGTGATAAACTCATCTTT
few,TRDV2,TRDJ1,TRDD3,CACDHTGGPSHTDKLIF,TGTGCCTGTGACCATACTGGGGGACCTTCTCACACCGATAAACTCATCTTT
NA,TRDV2,TRDJ1,NA,CACDTVGGGSYTDKLTF,NA
NA,TRDV1,TRDJ1,TRDD3,CALGELDAATSLLLGDTRYYTDKLIF,TGTGCTCTTGGGGAACTAGACGCCGCTACCTCCCTTTTACTGGGGGATACGCGCTATTACACCGATAAACTCATCTTT
medium-sized,TRDV1,TRDJ1,TRDD3,CALAGTRIRLPDKLIF,TGTGCTCTGGCTGGGACGCGGATACGCCTCCCCGATAAACTCATCTTT
NA,TRDV2,TRDJ1,NA,CACELVSPSDTHTDKLIF,TGTGCCTGTGAACTCGTCTCGCCCTCGGATACCCACACCGATAAACTCATCTTT
NA,TRDV1,TRDJ1,TRDD2,CALGETSYEGDFTDKLIF,TGTGCTCTTGGGGAAACTTCCTACGAGGGTGACTTCACCGATAAACTCATCTTT
large,TRDV2,TRDJ2,TRDD3,CACDGLLGETAQLFF,TGTGCCTGTGACGGATTACTGGGGGAGACAGCACAACTCTTCTTT
NA,TRDV1,TRDJ1,TRDD3,CALGGWTLAPRTGGYKYTDKLIF,TGTGCTCTTGGGGGATGGACCCTGGCGCCTCGTACTGGGGGATACAAGTACACCGATAAACTCATCTTT
NA,TRDV2,TRDJ3,TRDD3,CACDTNWGIPSSWDTRQMFF,TGTGCCTGTGACACCAACTGGGGGATACCCAGCTCCTGGGACACCCGACAGATGTTTTTC
NA,TRDV2,TRDJ3,TRDD3,CACGTVNLGDTFSWDTRQMFF,TGTGCCTGTGGCACCGTCAATCTGGGGGATACGTTCTCCTGGGACACCCGACAGATGTTTTTC
medium-sized,TRDV3,TRDJ1,TRDD3,CASYYTGLGDRTDKLIF,TGTGCCTCCTACTATACAGGGCTGGGGGATAGGACCGATAAACTCATCTTT
NA,TRDV3,TRDJ1,NA,CAFLAPGDKLIF,TGTGCCTTTTTGGCGCCCGGCGATAAACTCATCTTT
NA,TRDV1,TRDJ1,TRDD3,CALGELLSGGYGGLIF,TGTGCTCTTGGGGAACTGCTCTCTGGGGGATACGGGGGACTCATCTTT
NA,TRDV2,TRDJ3,TRDD3,CACDKVLGDTPSWDTRQMFF,TGTGCCTGTGACAAAGTACTGGGGGATACCCCCTCCTGGGACACCCGACAGATGTTTTTC
once,TRDV1,TRDJ1,TRDD3,CALGERFDPPYWGIGELIF,TGTGCTCTTGGGGAAAGATTCGACCCTCCTTACTGGGGGATAGGAGAGCTCATCTTT